The 27 T cell receptor beta chains listed next were all sequenced from one sample in a study of Ad26.COV2.S vaccination and SARS-CoV-2 variants. Treatment noted: roughly 19 received Ad26.COV2.S at low or high dose, single or two shots; 5 received placebo; per-sample allocation not given. Material that was analyzed had been drawn on day 63 after the first vaccine or placebo injection. TCRdb keeps only in-frame clones here, not all; method: immunoSEQ multiplex PCR. The sample records approximately 410,000 clones, around 92% being singletons. Sequencing was performed on peripheral blood, taken in a trial of Ad26.COV2.S vaccine versus placebo. These receptors were obtained from a person aged 18-65 years who received the Ad26.COV2.S COVID-19 vaccine or a placebo.

The genes are TRBV4-1 and TRBJ2-7, with a tentative D call TRBD2 (6 bases). Germline loops: CDR1 MGHRA, CDR2 YSYEKL. This CDR3 has 15 residues. Trimming left V 3 bases short and J 1 base short, with 13 bases between. The CDR3 DNA reads as TGCGCCAGCAGCCATCTGACGGAGGGATCCTACGAGCAGTACTTC. Translated: CASSHLTEGSYEQYF.

This chain uses TRBV7-2 with TRBJ2-2; 9 bases align to TRBD1. The ends lost 5 bases at V and 0 bases at J; junction bases unmatched: 4. The CDR3 has 16 residues. Germline lookup yields CDR1 SGHTA and CDR2 FQGNSA. In DNA, the CDR3 is TGTGCCAGCAGCATAAGACAGGGGGCGAACACCGGGGAGCTGTTTTTT. It yields the protein CASSIRQGANTGELFF.

The rearrangement joins TRBV12-3 or TRBV12-4 to TRBJ1-1; TRBD1 agrees at 10 bases. The CDR3 is 13 amino acids. Trimming removed 8 bases from V and 10 bases from J; junction bases left unmatched: 10. As DNA, the CDR3 is TGTGCCAGCGGGTGGTCCGGGGACAGGGGAGCTTTCTTT. Translating gives CASGWSGDRGAFF.

The CDR3 nucleotides read TGTGCCAGCAGCGTAAACAGTAGGAATGGCTACACCTTC. This codes for CASSVNSRNGYTF. The V gene is TRBV9, the J gene TRBJ1-2; D is unclear. Germline CDR1 is SGDLS and CDR2 is YYNGEE. V lost 1 base and J 6 bases, leaving 10 bases between the germline ends. This CDR3 has 13 amino acids.

This clone was seen a single time. The V gene is TRBV5-5, the J gene TRBJ1-1; D gene uncertain. Trimming removed 0 bases from V and 0 bases from J, with 12 bases in between. CDR1 and CDR2 from the germline V gene are SGHKS and YYEKEE (reference sequence). The CDR3 sequence is 16 residues long. The CDR3: CASSLAIGRLNTEAFF. CDR3 nucleotide sequence: TGTGCCAGCAGCTTGGCCATCGGGAGATTGAACACTGAAGCTTTCTTT.

The rearrangement joins TRBV11-2 to TRBJ1-2; 9 bases line up with TRBD1. The junction had 7 bases not matched to a gene; V was cut back by 6 bases and J by 8 bases. This CDR3 spans 13 amino acids. Germline V lookup: CDR1 SGHAT, CDR2 FQNNGV. CDR3 amino acids: CASRYTGGGGYTF. Here the CDR3 DNA reads TGTGCCAGCAGATATACAGGGGGCGGAGGCTACACCTTC. The full variable domain, with the rest looked up from reference TRBV11-2 and TRBJ1-2, is EAGVAQSPRYKIIEKRQSVAFWCNPISGHATLYWYQQILGQGPKLLIQFQNNGVVDDSQLPKDRFSAERLKGVDSTLKIQPAKLEDSAVYLCASRYTGGGGYTFGSGTRLTVV.

This chain links TRBV7-9 with TRBJ2-1, with 10 bases that match TRBD2. The CDR3 extends over 15 amino acids. V gave up 4 bases and J gave up 6 bases; unmatched junction bases: 6. The V gene's germline CDR1 is SEHNR and CDR2 FQNEAQ (reference sequence). Here the CDR3 DNA reads TGTGCCAGCAGCTCTCTAGCGGGGGTAGGCAATGAGCAGTTCTTC. Translation: CASSSLAGVGNEQFF.

Only one count was recorded for this clone. CDR3 region: CASSTWTGYYEQYF. The CDR3 region has the DNA TGTGCCAGCAGCACATGGACAGGGTACTACGAGCAGTACTTC. The chain is built from TRBV11-2 and TRBJ2-7, with 8 positions matching TRBD1. V was pared by 5 bases and J by 3 bases, with 6 bases of the junction left unmatched. CDR1 is SGHAT and CDR2 is FQNNGV in the germline V gene. The CDR3 consists of 14 residues.

The chain employs TRBV11-2 and TRBJ2-7, with 7 positions matching TRBD1. Germline CDR1 reads SGHAT; CDR2 reads FQNNGV. Germline trimming cut 5 bases from V and 4 bases from J; bases unmatched to any gene: 14. This CDR3 spans 16 amino acids. This CDR3 reads CASSLRSGTEEYEQYF. The CDR3 DNA reads TGTGCCAGCAGCCTTCGATCCGGGACAGAGGAATACGAGCAGTACTTC.

Concerning this clone: Sequence at one end of the junction differs from germline and may be a read error. V and J are TRBV4-1 and TRBJ2-7; 12 nucleotides match TRBD2. Germline-derived CDR1 and CDR2 are MGHRA and YSYEKL. This CDR3 is built from 16 residues. CDR3 nucleotides: TGCGCCAGCAGCCAACCTAGCGGGGGGGCCTCCGACGAGCAGTACTTC. This encodes CASSQPSGGASDEQYF.

V gene TRBV19 combines with J gene TRBJ1-5, with 7 bases that match TRBD1. Germline V CDR1 and CDR2: LNHDA, SQIVND (reference sequence). The CDR3 sequence is 19 residues long. After removal of 5 bases from V and 2 bases from J, the junction contained 18 bases not matched to a gene. The DNA for the CDR3 is TGTGCCAGTAGTTCGAACCCGCCATATCGACAGGGAGGCAATCAGCCCCAGCATTTT. This translates into CASSSNPPYRQGGNQPQHF.

This chain links TRBV19 with TRBJ2-1; a possible D gene is TRBD2 (7 bases). CDR1 LNHDA and CDR2 SQIVND come from the germline V gene (reference sequence). This CDR3 has 15 residues. Trimming shortened V by 3 bases and J by 2 bases, and 11 bases separated the two germline ends. The DNA of the CDR3 is TGTGCCAGTAGTATTGGGGGGGCAACCTACAATGAGCAGTTCTTC. Translation gives CASSIGGATYNEQFF.

The chain has TRBV15 and TRBJ1-5; possible D gene TRBD1, 6 bases. Germline V CDR1 and CDR2: LNHNV, YYDKDF (reference sequence). The length of the CDR3 is 18 residues. The V and J ends lost 0 bases and 2 bases respectively, with 17 bases between them. CDR3 nucleotides: TGTGCCACCAGCAGAGATTCAAACACAGGGTCGGGCAATCAGCCCCAGCATTTT. This encodes CATSRDSNTGSGNQPQHF.

The chain has TRBV7-2 and TRBJ2-7; possibly TRBD1 or TRBD2 for D (6 bases each). CDR1 SGHTA and CDR2 FQGNSA come from the germline V gene. V lost 2 bases and J lost 0, with 11 bases in between. The CDR3 is 15 amino acids. CDR3 residues: CASSLMGGGSYEQYF. In nucleotides, the CDR3 is TGTGCCAGCAGCTTAATGGGGGGCGGCTCCTACGAGCAGTACTTC.

V and J are TRBV6-5 and TRBJ1-6, with D uncertain. Trimming left V 6 bases short and J 6 bases short, with 15 bases between. There are 15 residues in the CDR3. The germline V gene has CDR1 MNHEY and CDR2 SVGAGI. CDR3 nucleotide sequence: TGTGCCAGCAGCCGACTACAGAGAGCTAATTCACCCCTCCACTTT. Residues: CASSRLQRANSPLHF.

The chain carries TRBV9 and TRBJ2-3; the D gene is possibly TRBD1 (7 bases). The CDR3 consists of 15 residues. The V and J ends lost 3 bases and 0 bases respectively, with 11 bases between them. Looked up from germline, CDR1 is SGDLS and CDR2 is YYNGEE. The CDR3 sequence is CASSATGTSTDTQYF. The CDR3 nucleotides read TGTGCCAGCAGCGCGACAGGGACTAGCACAGATACGCAGTATTTT.

The rearrangement uses TRBV4-3 and TRBJ2-4, with TRBD1 identical over 8 bases. The junction had 12 bases not matched to a gene; V was cut back by 4 bases and J by 4 bases. This CDR3 contains 17 residues. Germline V gene data show CDR1 as LGHNA and CDR2 as YSLEER. The CDR3 DNA reads as TGCGCCAGCAGCCCCTCCCTGAGGGGACAGGATAAAAACATTCAGTACTTC. Its translation is CASSPSLRGQDKNIQYF.

This sequence joins TRBV7-2 and TRBJ1-2; D remains unclear. CDR1 and CDR2 from the germline V gene are SGHTA and FQGNSA. The CDR3 covers 13 residues. Trimming took off 5 bases at V and 2 bases at J, with 9 bases between the two ends. In DNA form, the CDR3 reads TGTGCCAGCAGCATGGACGGGAACTATGGCTACACCTTC. Its protein is CASSMDGNYGYTF. Together with reference TRBV7-2 and TRBJ1-2, the CDR3 gives the full variable domain: GAGVSQSPSNKVTEKGKDVELRCDPISGHTALYWYRQSLGQGLEFLIYFQGNSAPDKSGLPSDRFSAERTGGSVSTLTIQRTQQEDSAVYLCASSMDGNYGYTFGSGTRLTVV.

This sequence joins TRBV7-2 and TRBJ1-5; possible D gene TRBD1, 5 bases. CDR3 size: 17 residues. Looked up from germline, CDR1 is SGHTA and CDR2 is FQGNSA. Deletions cut 0 bases from V and 2 bases from J, with 14 bases between. CDR3 nucleotides: TGTGCCAGCAGCTTAGCGTACAGGACTCGCGGCAATCAGCCCCAGCATTTT. It encodes CASSLAYRTRGNQPQHF. Variable domain in full (rest from reference TRBV7-2 and TRBJ1-5): GAGVSQSPSNKVTEKGKDVELRCDPISGHTALYWYRQSLGQGLEFLIYFQGNSAPDKSGLPSDRFSAERTGGSVSTLTIQRTQQEDSAVYLCASSLAYRTRGNQPQHFGDGTRLSIL.

The chain employs TRBV6-1 and TRBJ1-3, with a tentative D call TRBD1 (6 bases). CDR1 MNHNS and CDR2 SASEGT come from the germline V gene. The V and J ends lost 2 bases and 1 base respectively, with 6 bases between them. This CDR3 comprises 14 residues. The CDR3: CASSERGSGNTIYF. Here the CDR3 DNA reads TGTGCCAGCAGTGAAAGGGGGTCTGGAAACACCATATATTTT.

The table lists this clone with a count of one. In DNA form, the CDR3 reads TGTGCCAGCAGCCAACCCAACAGGGATCCCGGGGAGCTGTTTTTT. Translated, it gives CASSQPNRDPGELFF. The chain recombines TRBV7-8 with TRBJ2-2; tentative D call: TRBD1 (6 bases). The length of the CDR3 is 15 residues. Germline CDR1 SGHVS, CDR2 FQNEAQ. V lost 5 bases and J 6 bases, leaving 16 bases between the germline ends.

V usage is TRBV27 and J usage is TRBJ2-3; D is perhaps TRBD2 (5 bases). Germline-derived CDR1 and CDR2 are MNHEY and SMNVEV (reference sequence). V lost 4 bases to trimming and J lost 6 bases, with 8 bases between them. The CDR3 length is 12 residues. The CDR3 reads CASSSGGDTQYF. The CDR3 nucleotides are TGTGCCAGCAGTTCGGGCGGGGATACGCAGTATTTT.

This chain links TRBV10-1 with TRBJ1-5, with D unclear. The ends were cut back, 10 bases at V and 5 bases at J, with 21 bases in the middle. The CDR3 contains 15 residues. Germline lookup yields CDR1 WNHNN and CDR2 SYGVQD (reference sequence). In nucleotides, the CDR3 is TGCGCCACCCAGCGAGGCATTCTAGAAGATCAGCCCCAGCATTTT. Protein: CATQRGILEDQPQHF.

CDR3 nucleotides: TGTGCCAGCAGCTTTCTCCAGGACATCTATGGCTACACCTTC. It translates to CASSFLQDIYGYTF. The V gene is TRBV13, the J gene TRBJ1-2; D is perhaps TRBD1 (5 bases). The germline CDR1 and CDR2 sequences are PRHDT and FYEKMQ (reference sequence). CDR3 size: 14 residues. The V gene lost 3 bases and the J gene lost 4 bases, with 12 bases spanning the gap.

This clone was picked up one time. This chain uses TRBV19 with TRBJ1-5, with D perhaps TRBD1 (6 bases). From germline, CDR1 is LNHDA and CDR2 SQIVND (reference sequence). The germline V and J ends were trimmed by 4 bases and 3 bases, with 13 bases remaining between them. The CDR3 spans 15 residues. CDR3 in amino acids: CASSSLQGYNQPQHF. CDR3 nucleotides: TGTGCCAGTAGTAGCTTACAGGGATACAATCAGCCCCAGCATTTT.

V is TRBV5-5 and J is TRBJ1-2; maybe TRBD1 (6 bases). The germline CDR1 and CDR2 sequences are SGHKS and YYEKEE (reference sequence). The V end lost 0 bases, the J end lost 4 bases, and 10 bases lay between the germline ends. This CDR3 contains 14 residues. CDR3: CASSLAAGVYGYTF. The CDR3, as DNA: TGTGCCAGCAGCTTGGCGGCAGGGGTCTATGGCTACACCTTC.

J is TRBJ1-4 and V is TRBV4-1; TRBD1 agrees at 7 bases. After removal of 7 bases from V and 7 bases from J, the junction contained 15 bases not matched to a gene. In germline, CDR1 is MGHRA, CDR2 YSYEKL. CDR3 size: 16 residues. The CDR3 nucleotides read TGCGCCAGCACAGACAGGGCACAATTCGAGGGTGAAAAACTGTTTTTT. Protein: CASTDRAQFEGEKLFF.